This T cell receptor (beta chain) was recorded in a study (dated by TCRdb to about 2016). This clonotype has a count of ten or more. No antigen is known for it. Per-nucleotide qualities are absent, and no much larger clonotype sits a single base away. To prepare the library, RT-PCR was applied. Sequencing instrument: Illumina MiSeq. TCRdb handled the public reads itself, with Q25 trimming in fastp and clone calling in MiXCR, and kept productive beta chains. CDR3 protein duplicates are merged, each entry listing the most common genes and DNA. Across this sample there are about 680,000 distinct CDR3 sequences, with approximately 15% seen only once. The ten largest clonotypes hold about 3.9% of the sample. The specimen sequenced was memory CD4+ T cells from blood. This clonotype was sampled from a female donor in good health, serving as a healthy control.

The CDR3 amino acid sequence is: CASSLARREIEQYF. The sequence in DNA is TGTGCCAGCAGCTTAGCCAGGCGGGAGATCGAGCAGTACTTC. This sequence uses TRBV7-2 and TRBJ2-7, and TRBD2 aligns with 7 junction nucleotides. Germline trimming amounts to 0 bases on V and 6 bases on J, with 5 as the count of junction bases outside the gene matches. Spanning cysteine to phenylalanine, the CDR3 consists of 14 amino acids. Only the CDR3 DNA stays, 42 bases, in frame from base 1. The CDR1 and CDR2 encoded by the germline V gene are SGHTA and FQGNSA.